A single sample gave rise to the 23 T cell receptor beta chains below, sequenced in a study of cytomegalovirus exposure and HLA in healthy donors. Use of 60 Vbeta and 13 Jbeta primers characterized the PCR. Assay: immunoSEQ multiplex PCR; the TCRdb copy retains only in-frame clones and omits some. This table has about 150,000 clones, around four fifths appearing once. The sample consisted of PBMCs. All receptors come from a male donor in good health and CMV-seronegative.

Here the CDR3 reads CASKPGTRPQETQYF. CDR3 sequence (DNA): TGTGCCAGCAAGCCGGGGACAAGACCTCAAGAGACCCAGTACTTC. V is TRBV7-2 and J is TRBJ2-5, with D tentatively TRBD1 (6 bases). The CDR3 is made up of 15 amino acids. Trimming left V 7 bases short and J 2 bases short, with 17 bases between. Looked up from germline, CDR1 is SGHTA and CDR2 is FQGNSA.

This clone appeared a few times. The same CDR3 can be traced to other DNA sequences in this sample. The rearrangement links TRBV6-5 to TRBJ1-1; D not certain. The CDR3 sequence is 13 residues long. The ends were cut back, 2 bases at V and 1 base at J, with 5 bases in the middle. Germline loops: CDR1 MNHEY, CDR2 SVGAGI. DNA of the CDR3: TGTGCCAGCAGTTACCTGGCGAACACTGAAGCTTTCTTT. It translates to CASSYLANTEAFF.

The genes are TRBV7-9 and TRBJ2-1, with unresolved D. Trimming cost V 2 bases and J 0 bases, with 17 bases left between them. CDR1 SEHNR and CDR2 FQNEAQ come from the germline V gene (reference sequence). The CDR3 has 18 amino acids. The CDR3, as DNA: TGTGCCAGCAGCTTAATTGCCGTCCGGAGAAGCTCCTACAATGAGCAGTTCTTC. Protein sequence: CASSLIAVRRSSYNEQFF.

V gene TRBV25-1 combines with J gene TRBJ2-1; 9 bases line up with TRBD2. Trimming removed 6 bases from V and 6 bases from J; junction bases left unmatched: 3. The CDR3 sequence is 13 residues long. Per the germline V gene, CDR1 is MGHDK and CDR2 is SYGVNS. CDR3 in DNA: TGTGCCAGCAGGCCTAGCGGGGCCAATGAGCAGTTCTTC. It translates to CASRPSGANEQFF.

The chain combines TRBV4-3 with TRBJ2-3; unclear D gene. The V end was cut by 6 bases, the J end by 2 bases, with 21 bases between. The germline V gene encodes CDR1 LGHNA and CDR2 YSLEER. The CDR3 covers 17 residues. Written as DNA, the CDR3 is TGCGCCAGCAGTCTCACAAGAAGATCAACCCACACAGATACGCAGTATTTT. Protein sequence: CASSLTRRSTHTDTQYF.

This rearrangement joins TRBV5-1 to TRBJ1-1; possibly TRBD1 for D (5 bases). Germline assignment: CDR1 SGHRS and CDR2 YFSETQ. The CDR3 sequence is 13 residues long. V was cut by 4 bases and J by 6 bases, with 13 bases left in between. The CDR3 sequence is CASSPGEAAEAFF. The CDR3 DNA reads TGCGCCAGCAGCCCGGGGGAGGCCGCTGAAGCTTTCTTT.

The chain couples TRBV2 to TRBJ1-1; D is perhaps TRBD1 (5 bases). This CDR3 has 16 residues. V was cut by 1 base and J by 5 bases, with 17 bases left in between. Germline V gene sequence: CDR1 SNHLY, CDR2 FYNNEI. In DNA form, the CDR3 reads TGTGCCAGCAGTGAAGGGCAGGGAAGGGGTAGGACTGAAGCTTTCTTT. This gives the protein CASSEGQGRGRTEAFF.

The rearrangement joins TRBV5-1 to TRBJ2-3; weak D call: TRBD2 (5 bases). Trimming removed 7 bases at V and 2 bases at J, with 11 bases between. From germline, CDR1 is SGHRS and CDR2 YFSETQ. CDR3 length: 13 amino acids. The CDR3 loop is CASGMGDTDTQYF. The DNA for the CDR3 is TGCGCCAGCGGGATGGGAGACACAGATACGCAGTATTTT.

Only one count was recorded for this clone. The chain couples TRBV19 to TRBJ1-5; perhaps TRBD1 as D (5 bases). Germline V gene lookup returns CDR1 LNHDA and CDR2 SQIVND (reference sequence). The V gene lost 5 bases and the J gene lost 3 bases, with 11 bases spanning the gap. The CDR3 consists of 14 residues. The CDR3 loop is CASSGETVNQPQHF. The CDR3 DNA is TGTGCCAGTAGTGGTGAGACAGTCAATCAGCCCCAGCATTTT.

As regards this clone: Different DNA sequences within this sample yield the same CDR3. The rearrangement joins TRBV7-9 to TRBJ2-7, with TRBD1 matching 8 bases. With V trimmed by 5 bases and J by 2 bases, 5 bases remained unmatched. This CDR3 has 14 amino acids. The germline CDR1 and CDR2 sequences are SEHNR and FQNEAQ (reference sequence). The CDR3 region has the DNA TGTGCCAGCAGCCCACGGGACAGGACCTACGAGCAGTACTTC. Protein sequence: CASSPRDRTYEQYF.

The gene calls are TRBV7-6 and TRBJ1-4; tentatively, D is TRBD1 (5 bases). The CDR3 contains 14 residues. Trimming cost V 1 base and J 7 bases, with 10 bases left between them. CDR1 and CDR2 from the germline V gene are SGHVS and FNYEAQ. The CDR3 DNA reads TGTGCCAGCAGCTTAGGGCAGGGTGGTGAAAAACTGTTTTTT. This gives the protein CASSLGQGGEKLFF.

The J gene is TRBJ2-1, the V gene TRBV12-5; D possibly corresponds to TRBD2 (5 bases). Trimming cost V 0 bases and J 10 bases, with 10 bases left between them. The CDR3 has 13 residues. Germline V gene data show CDR1 as LGHNT and CDR2 as FRNRAP. CDR3 coding DNA: TGTGCTAGTGGTTTGGTAATTGGCGGGGAGCAGTTCTTC. Protein: CASGLVIGGEQFF.

The chain uses TRBV6-1 and TRBJ1-5; a possible D gene is TRBD1 (5 bases). The CDR3 has 13 amino acids. V shed 4 bases and J shed 6 bases, with 10 bases lying between them. Germline CDR1 is MNHNS and CDR2 is SASEGT. CDR3 amino acids: CASSGGRVQPQHF. In DNA form, the CDR3 reads TGTGCCAGCAGTGGGGGCAGGGTTCAGCCCCAGCATTTT.

There are a few counts of this clone. The chain employs TRBV4-2 and TRBJ2-6, with D perhaps matching TRBD1 (5 bases). Germline V gene data show CDR1 as LGHNA and CDR2 as YNFKEQ. The V and J ends lost 0 bases and 0 bases respectively, with 12 bases between them. The CDR3 sequence is 18 residues long. CDR3 amino acids: CASSQEVIQGSGANVLTF. CDR3 coding DNA: TGTGCCAGCAGCCAAGAGGTAATTCAGGGCTCTGGGGCCAACGTCCTGACTTTC.

The chain employs TRBV6-6 and TRBJ1-5; 7 positions match TRBD1. The germline V gene encodes CDR1 MNHNY and CDR2 SVGAGI (reference sequence). The V gene end was trimmed by 1 base and the J gene end by 4 bases; junction bases not matched to a gene: 4. The CDR3 totals 15 residues. In DNA, the CDR3 is TGTGCCAGCAGTTACTTTTCACAGGGGAATCAGCCCCAGCATTTT. This translates into CASSYFSQGNQPQHF.

The J gene is TRBJ1-5, the V gene TRBV13, with D tentatively TRBD1 (5 bases). Trimming stripped 0 bases from V and 4 bases from J, with 10 bases between. Germline values: CDR1 PRHDT, CDR2 FYEKMQ (reference sequence). There are 15 residues in the CDR3. The CDR3 nucleotides read TGTGCCAGCAGCTTAGGCCGTGGACAAAATCAGCCCCAGCATTTT. Amino acid sequence: CASSLGRGQNQPQHF.

The chain joins TRBV9 to TRBJ2-3; D perhaps matches TRBD2 (6 bases). The V and J ends lost 2 bases and 10 bases respectively, with 17 bases between them. Germline CDR1 is SGDLS and CDR2 is YYNGEE. The CDR3 runs to 14 residues. CDR3 bases: TGTGCCAGCAGCGTCGGGACTGGGGGTTTGCCGCAGTATTTT. Encoded protein: CASSVGTGGLPQYF.

The V call is TRBV6-1, the J call TRBJ2-7; possible D gene TRBD1, 6 bases. Germline V gives CDR1 MNHNS, CDR2 SASEGT. CDR3 size: 13 residues. V was clipped by 4 bases and J by 2 bases, with 9 bases between them. CDR3 sequence: CASSGDKAYEQYF. Written as DNA, the CDR3 is TGTGCCAGCAGTGGGGACAAAGCCTACGAGCAGTACTTC.

The rearrangement links TRBV5-6 to TRBJ1-5; no definite D call. Germline-derived CDR1 and CDR2 are SGHDT and YYEEEE. The length of the CDR3 is 14 residues. The V and J ends lost 1 base and 3 bases respectively, with 8 bases between them. As DNA, the CDR3 is TGTGCCAGCAGCTTGTTCACAGCCAATCAGCCCCAGCATTTT. It specifies CASSLFTANQPQHF.

The genes are TRBV7-9 and TRBJ1-4; D might be TRBD1 (6 bases). The length of the CDR3 is 13 residues. V gave up 1 base and J gave up 8 bases, with 8 bases separating them. CDR1 is SEHNR and CDR2 is FQNEAQ in the germline V gene (reference sequence). CDR3 nucleotides: TGTGCCAGCAGCTTAGAGCAGGGGGAAAAACTGTTTTTT. Translation: CASSLEQGEKLFF.

This clone has more than one count but fewer than ten. The CDR3 coding sequence is TGTGCCAGCAGTGTTGGTATAGGGGGTAACTATGGCTACACCTTC. It is translated as CASSVGIGGNYGYTF. V is TRBV7-2 and J is TRBJ1-2, with D possibly being TRBD1 (6 bases). V was trimmed by 6 bases and J by 1 base, leaving 15 bases between them. The germline V gene encodes CDR1 SGHTA and CDR2 FQGNSA. The CDR3 covers 15 residues.

V gene TRBV5-5 combines with J gene TRBJ2-2; 8 nucleotides line up with TRBD2. Germline V lookup: CDR1 SGHKS, CDR2 YYEKEE (reference sequence). Trimming took 0 bases from V and 7 from J; bases not matched to a gene: 8. CDR3 length equals 16 residues. DNA of the CDR3: TGTGCCAGCAGCTTGGTTTCGGGGGGGGCAATCGGGGAGCTGTTTTTT. It is translated as CASSLVSGGAIGELFF.

The chain recombines TRBV7-6 with TRBJ2-7; maybe TRBD2 (5 bases). There are 14 residues in the CDR3. V lost 5 bases to trimming and J lost 1 base, with 12 bases between them. Germline CDR1 reads SGHVS; CDR2 reads FNYEAQ. The CDR3 spells CASSRGVGSYEQYF. CDR3 coding DNA: TGTGCCAGCAGCCGGGGTGTCGGGTCCTACGAGCAGTACTTC.